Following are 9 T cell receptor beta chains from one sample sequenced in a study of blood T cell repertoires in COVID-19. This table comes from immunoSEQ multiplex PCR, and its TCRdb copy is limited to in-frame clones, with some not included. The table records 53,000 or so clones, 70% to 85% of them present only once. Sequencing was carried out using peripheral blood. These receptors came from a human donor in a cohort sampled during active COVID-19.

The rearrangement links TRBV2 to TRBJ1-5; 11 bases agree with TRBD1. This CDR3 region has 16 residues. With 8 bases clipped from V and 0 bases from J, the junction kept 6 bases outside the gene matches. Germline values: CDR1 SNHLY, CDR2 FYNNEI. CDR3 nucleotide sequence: TGTGCCAGCGGGGGACAGGGGGAATATAGCAATCAGCCCCAGCATTTT. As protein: CASGGQGEYSNQPQHF.

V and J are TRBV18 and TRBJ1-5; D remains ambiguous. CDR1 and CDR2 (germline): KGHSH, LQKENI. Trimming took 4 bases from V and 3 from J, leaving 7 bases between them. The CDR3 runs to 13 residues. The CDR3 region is CASSRQDNQPQHF. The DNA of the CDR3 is TGTGCCAGCTCACGACAAGACAATCAGCCCCAGCATTTT.

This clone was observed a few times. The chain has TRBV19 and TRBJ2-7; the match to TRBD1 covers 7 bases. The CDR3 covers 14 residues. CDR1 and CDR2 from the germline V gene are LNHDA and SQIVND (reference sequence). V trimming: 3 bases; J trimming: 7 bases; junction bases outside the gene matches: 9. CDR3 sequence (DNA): TGTGCCAGTAGTATCGGGACAGCATCCAGGGAGCAGTACTTC. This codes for CASSIGTASREQYF.

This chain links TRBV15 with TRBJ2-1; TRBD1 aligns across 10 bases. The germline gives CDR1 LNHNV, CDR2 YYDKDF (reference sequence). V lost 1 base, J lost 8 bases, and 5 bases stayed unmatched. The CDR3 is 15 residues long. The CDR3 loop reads CATSRGGQGLHEQFF. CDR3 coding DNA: TGTGCCACCAGCAGAGGGGGACAGGGGCTCCATGAGCAGTTCTTC.

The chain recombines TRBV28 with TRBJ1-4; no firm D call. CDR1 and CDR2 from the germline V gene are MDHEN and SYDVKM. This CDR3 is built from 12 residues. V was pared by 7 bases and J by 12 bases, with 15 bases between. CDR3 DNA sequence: TGTGCCAGCACCACGGCACCGAGGGAACTGTTTTTT. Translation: CASTTAPRELFF.

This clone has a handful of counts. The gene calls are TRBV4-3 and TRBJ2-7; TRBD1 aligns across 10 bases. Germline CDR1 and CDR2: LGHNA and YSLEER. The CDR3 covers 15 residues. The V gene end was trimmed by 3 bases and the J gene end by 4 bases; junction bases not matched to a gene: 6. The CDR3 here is CASSQDRGNFYEQYF. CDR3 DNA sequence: TGCGCCAGCAGCCAGGACAGGGGGAATTTTTACGAGCAGTACTTC.

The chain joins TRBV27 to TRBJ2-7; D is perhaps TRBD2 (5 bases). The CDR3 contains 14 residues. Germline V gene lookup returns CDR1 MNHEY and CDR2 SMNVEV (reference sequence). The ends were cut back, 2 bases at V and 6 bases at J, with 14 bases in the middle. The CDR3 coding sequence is TGTGCCAGCAGTTTACGGTCTCTAGGAGGCGAGCAGTACTTC. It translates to CASSLRSLGGEQYF.

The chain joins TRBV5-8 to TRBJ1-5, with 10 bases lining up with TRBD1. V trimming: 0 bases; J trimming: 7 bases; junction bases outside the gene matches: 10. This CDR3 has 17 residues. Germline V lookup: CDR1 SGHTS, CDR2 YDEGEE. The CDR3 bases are TGTGCCAGCAGCTTGGGGGTGTTTGGGACAGGGGACCAGCCCCAGCATTTT. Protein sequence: CASSLGVFGTGDQPQHF.

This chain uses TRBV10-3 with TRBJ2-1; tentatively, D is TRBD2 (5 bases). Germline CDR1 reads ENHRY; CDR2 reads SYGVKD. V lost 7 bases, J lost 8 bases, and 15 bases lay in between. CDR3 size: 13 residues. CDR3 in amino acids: CAITAPGLDEQFF. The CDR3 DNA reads TGTGCCATCACCGCCCCGGGGTTAGATGAGCAGTTCTTC.